This is a list of T cell receptor beta chains from one sample in a study of T cell responses to AZD1222 COVID-19 vaccine. TCRdb's copy holds only in-frame clones and misses some; the assay was immunoSEQ multiplex PCR. The data hold some 120,000 clones, with approximately 85% observed a single time. The material was peripheral blood, obtained on day 0 of MenACWY control vaccination. These TCRs come from an adult in good health. CDR3s include the opening cysteine and the closing phenylalanine or tryptophan. D genes are given only for firm matches. Where a row states a size, it is once, few, many or the class of an expanded clone; other rows omit it.

>TRBJ1-5|TRBV7-2|-|-
CASSLLRENQPQHF
TGTGCCAGCAGCTTATTAAGAGAAAATCAGCCCCAGCATTTT
>TRBJ2-3|TRBV5-1|-|-
CASSFSDGLSTDTQYF
TGCGCCAGCAGCTTTTCGGACGGGCTAAGCACAGATACGCAGTATTTT
>TRBJ1-2|TRBV15|-|TRBD1
CATSTDRGYGYTF
TGTGCCACCAGCACCGACAGGGGCTATGGCTACACCTTC
>TRBJ1-2|TRBV27|-|-
CASSGQGDGYTF
TGTGCCAGCAGTGGGCAGGGCGATGGCTACACCTTC
>TRBJ2-3|TRBV6-6|-|TRBD2
CATGTSRSTDTQYF
TGTGCCACCGGGACTAGCCGAAGCACAGATACGCAGTATTTT
>TRBJ2-3|TRBV2|-|TRBD2
CASSSTTFGGAGTDTQYF
TGTGCCAGCAGTTCCACTACTTTCGGGGGGGCCGGTACAGATACGCAGTATTTT
>TRBJ1-1|TRBV6-2/TRBV6-3|few|-
CASSPTGKSEAFF
TGTGCCAGCAGCCCAACAGGGAAATCTGAAGCTTTCTTT
>TRBJ1-4|TRBV28|-|TRBD1
CASNRRTGSEKLFF
TGTGCCAGCAACCGAAGGACAGGGTCCGAAAAACTGTTTTTT
>TRBJ2-1|TRBV14|once|TRBD2
CASSLRTSGVYNEQFF
TGTGCCAGCAGCCTGCGGACTAGCGGGGTATACAATGAGCAGTTCTTC
>TRBJ2-1|TRBV11-1|-|-
CASSLYQGLGNEQFF
TGTGCCAGCAGCTTATATCAGGGGCTAGGGAATGAGCAGTTCTTC
>TRBJ1-2|TRBV24-1|-|-
CATSAAGSNYGYTF
TGTGCCACCAGTGCGGCGGGTTCTAACTATGGCTACACCTTC
>TRBJ2-7|TRBV27|-|-
CASSLRGSSSYEQYF
TGTGCCAGCAGTTTAAGAGGGAGCAGCTCCTACGAGCAGTACTTC
>TRBJ2-2|TRBV5-4|once|TRBD1
CASKEPGTGDTGELFF
TGTGCCAGCAAAGAACCCGGGACAGGGGACACCGGGGAGCTGTTTTTT
>TRBJ1-5|TRBV28|-|-
CASSLRTGSNQPQHF
TGTGCCAGCAGTCTTCGGACTGGGAGCAATCAGCCCCAGCATTTT
>TRBJ2-5|TRBV3-1/TRBV3-2|-|-
CASSSRDQETQYF
TGTGCCAGCAGCTCCCGGGACCAAGAGACCCAGTACTTC
>TRBJ2-5|TRBV7-6|-|-
CASSLGGDGQETQYF
TGTGCCAGCAGCTTAGGGGGGGATGGTCAAGAGACCCAGTACTTC
>TRBJ1-6|TRBV2|-|-
CASNRDRGNSPLHF
TGTGCCAGCAACCGGGACCGAGGGAATTCACCCCTCCACTTT
>TRBJ1-1|TRBV6-6|-|-
CASSYPGGGSTEAFF
TGTGCCAGCAGTTACCCGGGGGGGGGATCCACTGAAGCTTTCTTT
>TRBJ2-1|TRBV19|-|-
CASSIRGRGRDNEQFF
TGTGCCAGTAGTATCCGAGGTAGGGGACGAGATAATGAGCAGTTCTTC
>TRBJ1-5|TRBV3-1/TRBV3-2|-|-
CASSQDGNQPQHF
TGTGCCAGCAGCCAAGATGGTAATCAGCCCCAGCATTTT
>TRBJ1-6|TRBV19|-|-
CASSMAGNSPLHF
TGTGCCAGTAGTATGGCGGGAAATTCACCCCTCCACTTT
>TRBJ1-2|TRBV7-9|few|-
CASSPAGGNYGYTF
TGTGCCAGCAGCCCCGCGGGGGGTAACTATGGCTACACCTTC
>TRBJ1-1|TRBV4-1|-|TRBD1
CASSPTGTIMNTEAFF
TGCGCCAGCAGCCCGACAGGGACCATTATGAACACTGAAGCTTTCTTT
>TRBJ2-6|TRBV6-4|-|-
CASSASGTSGANVLTF
TGTGCCAGCAGTGCGAGCGGAACCTCTGGGGCCAACGTCCTGACTTTC
>TRBJ2-2|TRBV6-5|once|-
CASTPLRVNTGELFF
TGTGCCAGCACTCCTCTGCGGGTGAACACCGGGGAGCTGTTTTTT
>TRBJ1-1|TRBV9|-|-
CASSVYSDTEAFF
TGTGCCAGCAGCGTGTACTCTGACACTGAAGCTTTCTTT
>TRBJ2-7|TRBV29-1|-|-
CSVVGGSSYEQYF
TGCAGCGTTGTCGGGGGAAGTTCCTACGAGCAGTACTTC
>TRBJ1-4|TRBV28|-|TRBD1
CASSLYGTANEKLFF
TGTGCCAGCAGTTTATACGGGACAGCGAATGAAAAACTGTTTTTT
>TRBJ1-1|TRBV7-9|-|-
CASSLSAVNTEAFF
TGTGCCAGCAGCTTATCTGCTGTGAACACTGAAGCTTTCTTT
>TRBJ2-5|TRBV5-1|-|-
CASSPGSQETQYF
TGCGCCAGCAGCCCAGGGTCCCAAGAGACCCAGTACTTC
>TRBJ2-7|TRBV19|-|TRBD1
CASSPGTASYEQYF
TGTGCCAGTAGTCCGGGGACAGCATCCTACGAGCAGTACTTC
>TRBJ1-2|TRBV19|-|-
CASSRPGSYGYTF
TGTGCCAGTAGTCGGCCCGGGTCGTATGGCTACACCTTC
>TRBJ2-5|TRBV7-3|-|-
CASSPKGGGPGETQYF
TGTGCCAGCAGTCCCAAGGGCGGGGGCCCGGGTGAGACCCAGTACTTC
>TRBJ2-1|TRBV4-2|-|TRBD2
CASSHRTGTGGPNGYNEQFF
TGTGCCAGCAGCCATCGGACCGGGACGGGGGGGCCGAATGGCTACAATGAGCAGTTCTTC
>TRBJ2-3|TRBV13|few|-
CASSFSPGARTDTQYF
TGTGCCAGCAGCTTTTCCCCGGGGGCACGCACAGATACGCAGTATTTT
>TRBJ1-2|TRBV2|-|TRBD1
CASSVVTGGGGGYTF
TGTGCCAGCAGTGTGGTGACAGGGGGAGGTGGTGGCTACACCTTC
>TRBJ1-2|TRBV12-3/TRBV12-4|-|TRBD1
CATQGQDGYGYTF
TGTGCCACTCAAGGACAGGACGGCTATGGCTACACCTTC
>TRBJ1-6|TRBV28|-|TRBD1
CASSLGQYNSPLHF
TGTGCCAGCAGTTTGGGACAGTATAATTCACCCCTCCACTTT
>TRBJ1-2|TRBV3-1/TRBV3-2|-|-
CASSQDMNGGGYTF
TGTGCCAGCAGCCAAGATATGAACGGGGGAGGCTACACCTTC
>TRBJ1-6|TRBV6-5|-|-
CASSLGGSQSPLHF
TGTGCCAGCAGCCTAGGGGGGTCCCAGTCACCCCTCCACTTT
>TRBJ2-7|TRBV5-1|-|-
CASSPGVGPTYEQYF
TGCGCCAGCAGCCCGGGAGTGGGGCCTACCTACGAGCAGTACTTC
>TRBJ2-7|TRBV7-9|-|TRBD2
CASSSSGSYEQYF
TGTGCCAGCAGCTCTAGCGGCTCCTACGAGCAGTACTTC
>TRBJ2-5|TRBV7-9|-|-
CASSRNQETQYF
TGTGCCAGCAGCAGGAACCAAGAGACCCAGTACTTC
>TRBJ1-2|TRBV3-1/TRBV3-2|-|-
CASSESRTDYGYTF
TGTGCCAGCAGCGAAAGCAGGACCGACTATGGCTACACCTTC
>TRBJ2-5|TRBV25-1|-|TRBD2
CASSEGTGGRTETQYF
TGTGCCAGCAGTGAAGGCACCGGGGGGAGAACGGAGACCCAGTACTTC
>TRBJ2-4|TRBV28|-|-
CASSTGSNDIQYF
TGTGCCAGCAGTACAGGTTCCAATGACATTCAGTACTTC
>TRBJ1-1|TRBV27|once|-
CASSLPNSGPFREMNTEAFF
TGTGCCAGCAGTTTACCGAACTCAGGACCCTTCAGGGAAATGAACACTGAAGCTTTCTTT